This passage covers 27 T cell receptor beta chains from one sample sequenced in a study of technical replicates of blood from a handful of donors. Clones were sequenced by immunoSEQ multiplex PCR, and TCRdb holds only the in-frame ones, with some missing. The repertoire holds 75,000 to 90,000 clones, with just under 95% as singletons. The sample consisted of T cells isolated from PBMCs. All receptors come from a human donor in good health.

The chain is built from TRBV9 and TRBJ2-5; 9 bases are a match to TRBD1. CDR1 is SGDLS and CDR2 is YYNGEE in the germline V gene. V gave up 0 bases and J gave up 5 bases; unmatched junction bases: 8. The CDR3 loop spans 16 amino acids. The CDR3 DNA sequence: TGTGCCAGCAGCGTAGCGGGGACAGGGCCGAAGGAGACCCAGTACTTC. Translated: CASSVAGTGPKETQYF.

This chain joins TRBV5-1 and TRBJ2-1; D gene ambiguous. Trimming removed 2 bases at V and 6 bases at J, with 15 bases between. This CDR3 contains 15 residues. Germline values: CDR1 SGHRS, CDR2 YFSETQ. The CDR3 loop reads CASSFSLESSNEQFF. For the CDR3, the DNA is TGCGCCAGCAGCTTCAGCCTGGAGTCGAGCAATGAGCAGTTCTTC.

The chain joins TRBV27 to TRBJ2-7; D uncertain. Germline V gives CDR1 MNHEY, CDR2 SMNVEV (reference sequence). The CDR3 covers 12 residues. Trimming took off 8 bases at V and 6 bases at J, with 14 bases between the two ends. The CDR3 DNA reads as TGTGCCAGCGGTGTTAGTATCACCGAGCAGTACTTC. Residues: CASGVSITEQYF.

The chain uses TRBV7-9 and TRBJ1-5; D perhaps matches TRBD1 (6 bases). CDR1 and CDR2 from the germline V gene are SEHNR and FQNEAQ (reference sequence). The CDR3 sequence is 14 residues long. The V end lost 5 bases, the J end lost 3 bases, and 11 bases lay between the germline ends. The CDR3 protein is CASSAGQNNQPQHF. The CDR3 DNA follows: TGTGCCAGCAGCGCTGGACAGAACAATCAGCCCCAGCATTTT.

This clone was counted a single time. This chain links TRBV25-1 with TRBJ1-2; possible D gene TRBD1, 5 bases. There are 14 residues in the CDR3. The germline V gene has CDR1 MGHDK and CDR2 SYGVNS. V was trimmed by 0 bases and J by 4 bases, leaving 9 bases between them. CDR3 DNA sequence: TGTGCCAGCAGTGAATACAGGCAGGGCTATGGCTACACCTTC. It is translated as CASSEYRQGYGYTF.

The chain has TRBV6-5 and TRBJ2-2, with 10 bases matching TRBD2. The CDR3 loop spans 14 amino acids. The V gene's germline CDR1 is MNHEY and CDR2 SVGAGI. Trimming cost V 6 bases and J 7 bases; bases outside gene matches: 5. Written as DNA, the CDR3 is TGTGCCAGCAGGAGCGGGAGGGAGATCGGGGAGCTGTTTTTT. Protein: CASRSGREIGELFF.

The rearrangement joins TRBV5-1 to TRBJ2-3, with D possibly TRBD1 on 5 matching bases. Germline lookup yields CDR1 SGHRS and CDR2 YFSETQ. V gave up 4 bases and J gave up 2 bases, with 17 bases separating them. The CDR3 is 16 amino acids. The CDR3, as DNA: TGCGCCAGCAGCGTGGTTGACAGTAAATACACAGATACGCAGTATTTT. Translated, it gives CASSVVDSKYTDTQYF.

This chain links TRBV9 with TRBJ2-6; D call uncertain. Germline V gives CDR1 SGDLS, CDR2 YYNGEE. This CDR3 comprises 18 residues. Trimming removed 4 bases at V and 2 bases at J, with 19 bases between. This CDR3 is CASSPEFGSRPGANVLTF. The CDR3 region has the DNA TGTGCCAGCAGCCCCGAATTCGGTAGCCGCCCTGGGGCCAACGTCCTGACTTTC.

V gene TRBV4-2 combines with J gene TRBJ2-7, with D perhaps matching TRBD2 (6 bases). Trimming took off 0 bases at V and 6 bases at J, with 21 bases between the two ends. The CDR3 runs to 17 residues. The germline V gene encodes CDR1 LGHNA and CDR2 YNFKEQ. DNA for the CDR3: TGTGCCAGCAGCCAAGATCCAGCGGACTACCCGACCCTCGAGCAGTACTTC. This sequence encodes CASSQDPADYPTLEQYF.

This clone was seen only once. J is TRBJ1-2 and V is TRBV10-3; TRBD1 matches at 8 bases. The CDR3 is made up of 13 amino acids. Germline lookup yields CDR1 ENHRY and CDR2 SYGVKD. With 6 bases clipped from V and 10 bases from J, the junction kept 10 bases outside the gene matches. The chain's CDR3 is CAIRTTLDRDYTF. The DNA for the CDR3 is TGTGCCATCAGAACAACTTTGGACAGGGACTACACCTTC.

The chain carries TRBV19 and TRBJ1-5; no reliable D call. Germline-derived CDR1 and CDR2 are LNHDA and SQIVND (reference sequence). V lost 1 base and J lost 3, with 13 bases in between. The CDR3 sequence is 16 residues long. This CDR3 is CASSIGGGSLNQPQHF. The CDR3 nucleotides are TGTGCCAGTAGTATAGGTGGAGGTTCCCTCAATCAGCCCCAGCATTTT.

This chain uses TRBV5-1 with TRBJ2-3; 11 bases map to TRBD2. The CDR3 has 17 amino acids. Germline CDR1 and CDR2: SGHRS and YFSETQ. Germline trimming cut 4 bases from V and 0 bases from J; bases unmatched to any gene: 7. CDR3 nucleotide sequence: TGCGCCAGCAGCAAACCGGGACTAGCGGAGAGCACAGATACGCAGTATTTT. The encoded protein is CASSKPGLAESTDTQYF.

The J gene is TRBJ2-7, the V gene TRBV29-1, with TRBD2 matching over 10 bases. CDR1 is SQVTM and CDR2 is ANQGSEA in the germline V gene. With V trimmed by 6 bases and J by 3 bases, 5 bases remained unmatched. This CDR3 contains 13 residues. The chain's CDR3 is CSVLAGAVYEQYF. The CDR3 nucleotides read TGCAGCGTCCTAGCGGGAGCGGTCTACGAGCAGTACTTC.

The rearrangement uses TRBV5-6 and TRBJ2-1, with D perhaps matching TRBD2 (6 bases). The V end was cut by 2 bases, the J end by 9 bases, with 9 bases between. CDR1 SGHDT and CDR2 YYEEEE come from the germline V gene. This CDR3 spans 12 amino acids. CDR3 sequence reads: CASSLLALEQFF. In DNA, the CDR3 is TGTGCCAGCAGCTTACTAGCTCTTGAGCAGTTCTTC.

The DNA for the CDR3 is TGTGCCAGCAGCTTAATAGCAGGGGGAAATGAGCAGTTCTTC. Translation gives CASSLIAGGNEQFF. This chain uses TRBV7-3 with TRBJ2-1; 7 bases line up with TRBD1. The length of the CDR3 is 14 residues. Trimming took 1 base from V and 7 from J; bases not matched to a gene: 4. Germline V lookup: CDR1 SGHTA, CDR2 FQGTGA.

The J gene is TRBJ1-2, the V gene TRBV7-2, with a weak D call TRBD1 (5 bases). Germline lookup yields CDR1 SGHTA and CDR2 FQGNSA. This CDR3 spans 14 amino acids. Trimming shortened V by 2 bases and J by 5 bases, and 12 bases separated the two germline ends. The CDR3 here is CASSLWGGAYGYTF. CDR3 in DNA: TGTGCCAGCAGCTTATGGGGGGGAGCATATGGCTACACCTTC.

V and J are TRBV7-3 and TRBJ1-1; perhaps TRBD1 as D (5 bases). The V and J ends lost 4 bases and 1 base respectively, with 10 bases between them. There are 14 residues in the CDR3. CDR1 SGHTA and CDR2 FQGTGA come from the germline V gene. CDR3 protein: CASSSGHSNTEAFF. The CDR3 region has the DNA TGTGCCAGCAGCTCAGGACACTCGAACACTGAAGCTTTCTTT.

The chain uses TRBV29-1 and TRBJ2-1, with 12 nucleotides matching TRBD2. The CDR3 runs to 15 residues. Germline assignment: CDR1 SQVTM and CDR2 ANQGSEA. J gave up 5 bases and V 4 bases, and 6 bases lay outside the gene matches. DNA of the CDR3: TGCAGCGTTGGGACTAGCGGGACCTTAAACAATGAGCAGTTCTTC. Amino acids: CSVGTSGTLNNEQFF.

This clone has only one observation. The rearrangement joins TRBV20-1 to TRBJ1-2; D not resolved. V lost 7 bases to trimming and J lost 7 bases, with 13 bases between them. The germline V gene has CDR1 DFQATT and CDR2 SNEGSKA (reference sequence). This CDR3 comprises 11 residues. CDR3 in amino acids: CSVHSDAGYTF. The CDR3 bases are TGCAGTGTACACAGTGACGCTGGCTACACCTTC.

This chain uses TRBV11-2 with TRBJ2-1; 11 bases match TRBD1. V lost 1 base and J lost 9; bases outside the gene matches: 11. The CDR3 loop spans 17 amino acids. Germline V gene lookup returns CDR1 SGHAT and CDR2 FQNNGV. CDR3: CASSLVRTGGRDGEQFF. CDR3 DNA: TGTGCCAGCAGCTTAGTCAGGACAGGGGGCCGGGATGGTGAGCAGTTCTTC.

This sequence joins TRBV7-7 and TRBJ2-3; 13 positions agree with TRBD2. The CDR3 runs to 16 residues. Germline trimming cut 5 bases from V and 4 bases from J; bases unmatched to any gene: 6. CDR1 and CDR2 from the germline V gene are SSHAT and FNYEAQ (reference sequence). CDR3 sequence reads: CASSPGLAGVADTQYF. Here the CDR3 DNA reads TGTGCCAGCAGCCCCGGACTAGCGGGAGTTGCAGATACGCAGTATTTT.

The rearrangement joins TRBV11-3 to TRBJ2-1; D is perhaps TRBD2 (6 bases). The germline V gene has CDR1 SGHNT and CDR2 YENEEA. V was trimmed by 2 bases and J by 13 bases, leaving 15 bases between them. This CDR3 has 13 amino acids. CDR3 in amino acids: CASSLSPWGEQFF. The DNA of the CDR3 is TGTGCCAGCAGCTTATCCCCATGGGGGGAACAGTTCTTC. The variable domain in full, with the rest retrieved from reference TRBV11-3 and TRBJ2-1, is EAGVVQSPRYKIIEKKQPVAFWCNPISGHNTLYWYLQNLGQGPELLIRYENEEAVDDSQLPKDRFSAERLKGVDSTLKIQPAELGDSAVYLCASSLSPWGEQFFGPGTRLTVL.

The chain joins TRBV2 to TRBJ2-7, with 7 bases identical to TRBD1. The J segment lost 7 bases and the V segment lost 5 bases, leaving 8 bases of the junction unmatched. CDR3 length: 13 amino acids. CDR1 and CDR2 (germline): SNHLY, FYNNEI. The CDR3 loop reads CASSPYTGEEQYF. For the CDR3, the DNA is TGTGCCAGCAGTCCCTATACAGGGGAAGAGCAGTACTTC.

The V gene is TRBV5-1, the J gene TRBJ1-1, with 12 bases aligning to TRBD1. CDR3 length equals 20 residues. The germline CDR1 and CDR2 sequences are SGHRS and YFSETQ. The junction had 20 bases not matched to a gene; V was cut back by 7 bases and J by 1 base. CDR3 sequence: CASPYLIPGQGASRNTEAFF. The DNA of the CDR3 is TGCGCCAGCCCCTACCTAATTCCGGGACAGGGGGCTTCCAGGAACACTGAAGCTTTCTTT.

The chain has TRBV9 and TRBJ2-1; possible D gene TRBD2, 5 bases. V lost 0 bases, J lost 0 bases, and 10 bases lay in between. CDR1 SGDLS and CDR2 YYNGEE come from the germline V gene. This CDR3 is built from 16 residues. In DNA, the CDR3 is TGTGCCAGCAGCGTAGGAGAGGGTAGCTCCTACAATGAGCAGTTCTTC. This codes for CASSVGEGSSYNEQFF.

This chain links TRBV11-3 with TRBJ1-2; perhaps TRBD1 as D (6 bases). This CDR3 contains 17 residues. V shed 5 bases and J shed 4 bases, with 23 bases lying between them. Per the germline V gene, CDR1 is SGHNT and CDR2 is YENEEA. In DNA, the CDR3 is TGTGCCAGCAGCCCCCGTGTGGGACACCCTAACGGCTATGGCTACACCTTC. It is translated as CASSPRVGHPNGYGYTF.

V gene TRBV5-4 combines with J gene TRBJ2-7; the match to TRBD2 covers 11 bases. Losses at the gene ends were 4 bases for V and 3 bases for J; bases not matched to a gene: 12. Germline assignment: CDR1 SGHNT and CDR2 YYREEE (reference sequence). CDR3 size: 17 residues. This CDR3 reads CASSPGTSGLHLYEQYF. CDR3 DNA: TGTGCCAGCAGCCCCGGGACTAGCGGCCTCCACCTCTACGAGCAGTACTTC.